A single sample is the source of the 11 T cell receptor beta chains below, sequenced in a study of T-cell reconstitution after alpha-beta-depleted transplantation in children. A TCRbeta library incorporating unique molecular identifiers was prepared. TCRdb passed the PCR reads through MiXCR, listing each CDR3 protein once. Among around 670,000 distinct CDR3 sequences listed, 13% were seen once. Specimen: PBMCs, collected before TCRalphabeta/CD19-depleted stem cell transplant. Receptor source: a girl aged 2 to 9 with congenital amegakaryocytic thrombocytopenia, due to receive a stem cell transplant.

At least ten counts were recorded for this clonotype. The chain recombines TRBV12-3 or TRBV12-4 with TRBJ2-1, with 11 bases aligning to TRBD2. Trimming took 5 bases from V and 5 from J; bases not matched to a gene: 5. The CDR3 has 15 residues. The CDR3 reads CASSQTSGKDNEQFF. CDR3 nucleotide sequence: TGTGCCAGCAGTCAGACTAGCGGGAAGGACAATGAGCAGTTCTTC.

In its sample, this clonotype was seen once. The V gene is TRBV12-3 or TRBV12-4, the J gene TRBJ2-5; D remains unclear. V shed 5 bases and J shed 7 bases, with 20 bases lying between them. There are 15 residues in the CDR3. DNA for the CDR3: TGTGCCAGCAGTCCAGTCGGACGAAAGGATGGGACCCAGTACTTC. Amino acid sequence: CASSPVGRKDGTQYF.

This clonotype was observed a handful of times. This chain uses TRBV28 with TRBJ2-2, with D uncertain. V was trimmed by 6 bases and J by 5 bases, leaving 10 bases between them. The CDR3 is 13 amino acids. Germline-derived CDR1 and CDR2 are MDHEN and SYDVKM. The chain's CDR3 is CASRMGVTGELFF. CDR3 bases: TGTGCCAGCAGAATGGGTGTTACCGGGGAGCTGTTTTTT.

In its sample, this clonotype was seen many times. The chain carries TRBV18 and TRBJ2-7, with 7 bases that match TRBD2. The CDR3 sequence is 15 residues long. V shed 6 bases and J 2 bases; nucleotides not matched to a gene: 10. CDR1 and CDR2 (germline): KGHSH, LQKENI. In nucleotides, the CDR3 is TGTGCCAGCTCTCTGAGCGGGGTCGCACCCTACGAGCAGTACTTC. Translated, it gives CASSLSGVAPYEQYF.

CDR3 bases: TGTGCCAGCAGCCGGTCGGCTAGCGGGTTCCGAGAGACCCAGTACTTC. Translation: CASSRSASGFRETQYF. V usage is TRBV12-3 or TRBV12-4 and J usage is TRBJ2-5; 8 bases match TRBD2. J lost 4 bases, V lost 6 bases, and 13 bases had no gene match. The CDR3 covers 16 residues.

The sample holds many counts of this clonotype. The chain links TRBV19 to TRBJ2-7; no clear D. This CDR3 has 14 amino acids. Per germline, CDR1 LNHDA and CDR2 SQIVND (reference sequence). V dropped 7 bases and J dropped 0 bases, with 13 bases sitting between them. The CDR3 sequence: CASKDGRSSYEQYF. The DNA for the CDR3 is TGTGCCAGTAAGGACGGACGAAGCTCCTACGAGCAGTACTTC.

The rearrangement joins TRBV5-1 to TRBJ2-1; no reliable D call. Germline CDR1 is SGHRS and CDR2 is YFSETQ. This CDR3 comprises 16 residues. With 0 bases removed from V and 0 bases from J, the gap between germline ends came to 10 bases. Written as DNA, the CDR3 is TGCGCCAGCAGCTTGGGATTTAGAAGCTCCTACAATGAGCAGTTCTTC. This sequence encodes CASSLGFRSSYNEQFF.

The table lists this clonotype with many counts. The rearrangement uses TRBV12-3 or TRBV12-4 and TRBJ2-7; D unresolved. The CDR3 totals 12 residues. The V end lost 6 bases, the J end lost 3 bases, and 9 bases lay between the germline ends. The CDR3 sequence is CASSSGFYEQYF. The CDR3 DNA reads TGTGCCAGCAGCTCCGGATTCTACGAGCAGTACTTC.

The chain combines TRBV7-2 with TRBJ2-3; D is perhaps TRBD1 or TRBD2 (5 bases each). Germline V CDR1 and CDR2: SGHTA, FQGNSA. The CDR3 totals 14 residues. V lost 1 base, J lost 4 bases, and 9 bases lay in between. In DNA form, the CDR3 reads TGTGCCAGCAGCTTAGACCAGGGAGCAGATACGCAGTATTTT. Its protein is CASSLDQGADTQYF.

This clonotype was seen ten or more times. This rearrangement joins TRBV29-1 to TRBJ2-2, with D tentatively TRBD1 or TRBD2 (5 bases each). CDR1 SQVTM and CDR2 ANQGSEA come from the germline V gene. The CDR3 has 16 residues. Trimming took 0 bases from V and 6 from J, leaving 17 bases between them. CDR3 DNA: TGCAGCGTTGAAGATACAGCGGTCTGGGGGTCCGGGGAGCTGTTTTTT. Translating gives CSVEDTAVWGSGELFF.

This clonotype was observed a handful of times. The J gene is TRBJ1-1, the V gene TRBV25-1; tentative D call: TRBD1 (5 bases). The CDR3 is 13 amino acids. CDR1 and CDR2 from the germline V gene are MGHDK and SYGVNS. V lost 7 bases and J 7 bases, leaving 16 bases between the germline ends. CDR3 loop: CASTPGGGIEAFF. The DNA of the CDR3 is TGTGCCAGCACCCCCGGTGGGGGGATTGAAGCTTTCTTT. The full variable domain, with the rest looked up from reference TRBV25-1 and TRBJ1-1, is EADIYQTPRYLVIGTGKKITLECSQTMGHDKMYWYQQDPGMELHLIHYSYGVNSTEKGDLSSESTVSRIRTEHFPLTLESARPSHTSQYLCASTPGGGIEAFFGQGTRLTVV.